This T cell receptor (beta chain) was obtained from a study of CD8 T cells in Susac syndrome. Healthy donors constituted the controls, which were matched for age and sex. Random hexamers were used to reverse transcribe 0.5 to 1 ug of RNA. One entry per CDR3 protein, called by TCRdb with MiXCR from the immunoSEQ multiplex PCR reads. This table has more than 70,000 distinct CDR3 sequences, approximately 92% appearing once. Trimming removed 1 base from V and 5 bases from J, with 8 bases in between. The CDR3 covers 12 residues. Germline lookup yields CDR1 DFQATT and CDR2 SNEGSKA (reference sequence). V and J are TRBV20-1 and TRBJ1-1; the D is unclear. The clonotype comes from a human donor in good health. The source material was CD8+ T cells from PBMCs. The CDR3 region is CSARGGETEAFF. The CDR3 DNA reads TGCAGTGCTAGAGGGGGAGAAACTGAAGCTTTCTTT.